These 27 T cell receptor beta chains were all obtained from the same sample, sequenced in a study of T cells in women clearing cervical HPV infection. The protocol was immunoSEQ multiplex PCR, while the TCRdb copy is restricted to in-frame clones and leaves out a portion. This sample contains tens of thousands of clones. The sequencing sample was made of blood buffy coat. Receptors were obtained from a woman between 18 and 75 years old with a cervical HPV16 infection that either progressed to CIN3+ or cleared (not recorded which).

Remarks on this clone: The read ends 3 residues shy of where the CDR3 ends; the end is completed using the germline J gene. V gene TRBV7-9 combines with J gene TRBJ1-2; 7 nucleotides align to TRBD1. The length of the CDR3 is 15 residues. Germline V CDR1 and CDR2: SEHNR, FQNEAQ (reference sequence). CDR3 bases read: TGTGCCAGCATGAGGGGGCGGGGGGGCCACAATGAC. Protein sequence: CASMRGRGGHND. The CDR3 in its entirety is CASMRGRGGHNDYTF.

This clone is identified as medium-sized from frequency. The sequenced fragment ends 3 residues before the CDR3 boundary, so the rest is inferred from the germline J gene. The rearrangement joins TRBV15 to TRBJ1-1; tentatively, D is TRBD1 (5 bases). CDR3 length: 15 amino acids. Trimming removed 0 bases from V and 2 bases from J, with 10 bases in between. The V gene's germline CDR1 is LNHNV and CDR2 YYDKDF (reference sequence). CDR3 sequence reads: CATSRDLGPNTEAFF. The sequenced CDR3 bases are TGTGCCACCAGCAGAGATTTGGGGCCCAACACTGAA. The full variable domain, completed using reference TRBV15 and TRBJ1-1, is DAMVIQNPRYQVTQFGKPVTLSCSQTLNHNVMYWYQQKSSQAPKLLFHYYDKDFNNEADTPDNFQSRRPNTSFCFLDIRSPGLGDTAMYLCATSRDLGPNTEAFFGQGTRLTVV.

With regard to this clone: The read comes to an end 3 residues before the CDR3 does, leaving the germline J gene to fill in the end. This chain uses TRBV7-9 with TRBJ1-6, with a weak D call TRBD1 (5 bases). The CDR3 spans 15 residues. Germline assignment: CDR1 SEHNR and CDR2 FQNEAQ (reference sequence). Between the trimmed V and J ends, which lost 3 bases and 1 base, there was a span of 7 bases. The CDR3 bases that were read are TGTGCCAGCAGCTTGGGGGGTTCCTATAATTCACCC. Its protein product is CASSLGGSYNSP. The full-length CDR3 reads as CASSLGGSYNSPLHF.

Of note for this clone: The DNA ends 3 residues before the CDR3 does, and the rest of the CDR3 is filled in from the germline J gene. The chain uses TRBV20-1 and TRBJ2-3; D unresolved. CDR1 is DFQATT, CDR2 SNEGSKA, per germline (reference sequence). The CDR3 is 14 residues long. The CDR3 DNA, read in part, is TGCAGTGCTAGAGCCCTCGCTGAGAGGTGGACG. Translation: CSARALAERWT. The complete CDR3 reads CSARALAERWTQYF.

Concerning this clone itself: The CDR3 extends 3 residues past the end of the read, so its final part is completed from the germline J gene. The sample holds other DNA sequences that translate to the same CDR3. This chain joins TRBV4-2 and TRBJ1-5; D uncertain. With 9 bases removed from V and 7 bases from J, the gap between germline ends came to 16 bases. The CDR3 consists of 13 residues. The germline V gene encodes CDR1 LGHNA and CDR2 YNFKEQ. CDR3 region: CASSTEVGQPQHF. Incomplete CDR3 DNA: TGTGCCAGTAGCACTGAAGTGGGCCAGCCC.

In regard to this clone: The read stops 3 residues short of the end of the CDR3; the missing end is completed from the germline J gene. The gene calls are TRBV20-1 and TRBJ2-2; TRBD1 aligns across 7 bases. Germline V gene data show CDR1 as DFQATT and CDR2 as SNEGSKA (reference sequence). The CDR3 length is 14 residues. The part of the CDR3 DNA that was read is TGCAGTGCCGAAACGACAGGGAACAATGAAAAG. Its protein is CSAETTGNNEK. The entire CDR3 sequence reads CSAETTGNNEKLFF.

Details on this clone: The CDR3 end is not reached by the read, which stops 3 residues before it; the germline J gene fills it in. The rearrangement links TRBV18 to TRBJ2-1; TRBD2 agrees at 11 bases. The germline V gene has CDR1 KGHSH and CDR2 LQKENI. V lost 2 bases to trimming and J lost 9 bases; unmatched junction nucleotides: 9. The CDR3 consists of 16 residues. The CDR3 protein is CASSPSGTSGLGEQFF. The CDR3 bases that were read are TGTGCCAGCTCACCATCCGGGACTAGCGGTTTGGGTGAG.

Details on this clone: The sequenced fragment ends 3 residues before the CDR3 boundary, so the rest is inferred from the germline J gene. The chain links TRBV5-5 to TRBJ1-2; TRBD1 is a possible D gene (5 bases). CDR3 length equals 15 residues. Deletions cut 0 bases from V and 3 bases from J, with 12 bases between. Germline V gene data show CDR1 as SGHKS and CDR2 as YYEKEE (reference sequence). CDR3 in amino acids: CASSLAGGAYYGYTF. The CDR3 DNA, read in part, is TGTGCCAGCAGCTTGGCTGGAGGGGCTTACTATGGC.

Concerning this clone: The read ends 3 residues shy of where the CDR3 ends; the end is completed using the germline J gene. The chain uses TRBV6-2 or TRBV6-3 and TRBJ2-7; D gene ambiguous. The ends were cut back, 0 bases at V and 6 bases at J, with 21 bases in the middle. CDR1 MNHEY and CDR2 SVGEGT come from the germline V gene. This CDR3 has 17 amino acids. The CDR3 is CASSYSPQSHRSGEQYF. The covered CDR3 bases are TGTGCCAGCAGTTACTCGCCACAATCCCACCGGTCGGGCGAG.

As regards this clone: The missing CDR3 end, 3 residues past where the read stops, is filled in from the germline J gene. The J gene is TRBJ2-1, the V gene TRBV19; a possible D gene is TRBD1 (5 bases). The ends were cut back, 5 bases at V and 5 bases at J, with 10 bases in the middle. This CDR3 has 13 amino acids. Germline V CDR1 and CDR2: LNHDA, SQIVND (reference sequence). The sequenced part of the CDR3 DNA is TGTGCCAGTAGTGTTGGGGCCGACAATGAG. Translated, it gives CASSVGADNE. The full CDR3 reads CASSVGADNEQFF.

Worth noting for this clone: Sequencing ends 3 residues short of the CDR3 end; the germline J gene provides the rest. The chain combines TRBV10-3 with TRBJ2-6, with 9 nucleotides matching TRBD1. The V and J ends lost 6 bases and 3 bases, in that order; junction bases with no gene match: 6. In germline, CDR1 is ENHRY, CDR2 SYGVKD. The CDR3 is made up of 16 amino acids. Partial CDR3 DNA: TGTGCCATCAGCCGGGACAGGGCACGTGGGGCCAACGTC. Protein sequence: CAISRDRARGANV. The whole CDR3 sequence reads CAISRDRARGANVLTF.

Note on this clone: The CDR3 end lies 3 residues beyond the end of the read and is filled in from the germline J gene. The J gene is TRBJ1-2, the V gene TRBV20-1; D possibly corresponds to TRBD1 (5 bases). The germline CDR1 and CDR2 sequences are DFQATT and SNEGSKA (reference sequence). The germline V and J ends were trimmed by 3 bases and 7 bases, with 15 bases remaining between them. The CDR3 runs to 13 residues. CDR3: CSASLPGTGGYTF. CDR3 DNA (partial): TGCAGTGCTAGCCTCCCTGGCACAGGTGGC.

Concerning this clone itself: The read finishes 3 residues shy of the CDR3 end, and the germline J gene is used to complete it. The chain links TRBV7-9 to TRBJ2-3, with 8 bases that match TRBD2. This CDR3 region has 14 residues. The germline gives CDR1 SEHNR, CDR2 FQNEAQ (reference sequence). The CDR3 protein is CASSRAGGVETQYF. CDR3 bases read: TGTGCCAGCAGCCGGGCGGGGGGTGTAGAGACG.

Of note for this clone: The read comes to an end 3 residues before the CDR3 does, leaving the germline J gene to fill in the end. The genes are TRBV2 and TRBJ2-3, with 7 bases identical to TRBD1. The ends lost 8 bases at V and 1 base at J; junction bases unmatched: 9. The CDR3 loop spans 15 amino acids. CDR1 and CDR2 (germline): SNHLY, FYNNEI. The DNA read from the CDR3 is TGTGCCAGCGGGTCAAGAGGACAGGGCACAGATACG. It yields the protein CASGSRGQGTDT. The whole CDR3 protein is CASGSRGQGTDTQYF.

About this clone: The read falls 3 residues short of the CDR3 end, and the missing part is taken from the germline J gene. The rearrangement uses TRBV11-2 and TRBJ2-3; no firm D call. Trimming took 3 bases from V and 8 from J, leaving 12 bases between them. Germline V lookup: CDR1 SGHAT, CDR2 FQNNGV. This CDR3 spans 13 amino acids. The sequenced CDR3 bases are TGTGCCAGCAGCTTTGAAGTGTTCGGTACG. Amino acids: CASSFEVFGT. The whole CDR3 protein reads CASSFEVFGTQYF.

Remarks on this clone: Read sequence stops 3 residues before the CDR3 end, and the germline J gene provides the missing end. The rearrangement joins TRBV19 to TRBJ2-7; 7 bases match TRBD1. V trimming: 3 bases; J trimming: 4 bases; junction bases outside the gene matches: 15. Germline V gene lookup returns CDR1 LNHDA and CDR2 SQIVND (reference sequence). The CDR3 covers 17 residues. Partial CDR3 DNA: TGTGCCAGTAGTATGAGGGACAGCCCTGATCCATTTTACGAG. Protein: CASSMRDSPDPFYE. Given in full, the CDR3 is CASSMRDSPDPFYEQYF.

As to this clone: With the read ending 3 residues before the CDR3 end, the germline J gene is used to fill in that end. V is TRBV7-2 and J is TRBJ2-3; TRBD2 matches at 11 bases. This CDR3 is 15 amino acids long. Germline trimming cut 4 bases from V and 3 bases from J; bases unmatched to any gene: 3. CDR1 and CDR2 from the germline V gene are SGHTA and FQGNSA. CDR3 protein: CASSSRLAGTDTQYF. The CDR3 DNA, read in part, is TGTGCCAGCAGCTCGAGACTAGCGGGGACAGATACG.

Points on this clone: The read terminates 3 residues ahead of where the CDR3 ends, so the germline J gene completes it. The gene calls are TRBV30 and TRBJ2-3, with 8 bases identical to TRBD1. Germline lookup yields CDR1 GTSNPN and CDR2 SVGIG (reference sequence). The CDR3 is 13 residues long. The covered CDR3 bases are TGTGCCTGGAGTTTGGGGACAGGAGAGACG. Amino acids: CAWSLGTGET. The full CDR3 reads CAWSLGTGETQYF.

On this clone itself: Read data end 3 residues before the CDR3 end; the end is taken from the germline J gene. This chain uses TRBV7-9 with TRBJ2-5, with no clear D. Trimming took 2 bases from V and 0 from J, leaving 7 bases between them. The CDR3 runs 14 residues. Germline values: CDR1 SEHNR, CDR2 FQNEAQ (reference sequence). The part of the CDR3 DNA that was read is TGTGCCAGCAGCTTAATGGGCCACCAAGAGACC. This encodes CASSLMGHQET. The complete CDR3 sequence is CASSLMGHQETQYF.

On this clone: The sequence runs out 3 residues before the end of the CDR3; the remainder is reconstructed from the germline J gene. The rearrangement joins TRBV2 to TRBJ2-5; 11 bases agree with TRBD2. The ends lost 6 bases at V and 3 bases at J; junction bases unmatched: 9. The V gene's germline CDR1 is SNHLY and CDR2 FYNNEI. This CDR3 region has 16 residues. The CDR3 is CASRLRLAGPEETQYF. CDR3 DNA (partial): TGTGCCAGCAGGCTTCGACTAGCGGGGCCTGAAGAGACC.

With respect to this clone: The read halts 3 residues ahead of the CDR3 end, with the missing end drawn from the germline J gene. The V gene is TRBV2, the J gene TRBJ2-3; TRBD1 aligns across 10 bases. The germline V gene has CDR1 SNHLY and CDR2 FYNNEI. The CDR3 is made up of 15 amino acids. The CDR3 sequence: CASRRQTGGLETQYF. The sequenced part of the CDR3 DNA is TGTGCCAGCAGGAGACAGACAGGGGGCCTGGAGACG. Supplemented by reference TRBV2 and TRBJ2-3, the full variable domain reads EPEVTQTPSHQVTQMGQEVILRCVPISNHLYFYWYRQILGQKVEFLVSFYNNEISEKSEIFDDQFSVERPDGSNFTLKIRSTKLEDSAMYFCASRRQTGGLETQYFGPGTRLTVL.

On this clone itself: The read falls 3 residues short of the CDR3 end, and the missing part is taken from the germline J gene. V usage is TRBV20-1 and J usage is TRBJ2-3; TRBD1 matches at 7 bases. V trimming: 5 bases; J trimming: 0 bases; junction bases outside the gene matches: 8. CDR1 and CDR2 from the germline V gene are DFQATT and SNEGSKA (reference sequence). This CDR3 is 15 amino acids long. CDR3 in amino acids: CSAPPGQSSTDTQYF. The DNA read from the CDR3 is TGCAGTGCTCCGCCGGGACAGTCCAGCACAGATACG.

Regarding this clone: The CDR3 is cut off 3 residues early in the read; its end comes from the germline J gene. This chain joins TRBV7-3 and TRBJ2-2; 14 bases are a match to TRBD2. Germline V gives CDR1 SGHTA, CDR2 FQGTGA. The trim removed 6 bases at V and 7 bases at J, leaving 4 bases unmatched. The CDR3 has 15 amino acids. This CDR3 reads CASRLTSGGVGELFF. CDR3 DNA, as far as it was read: TGTGCCAGCAGACTGACTAGCGGGGGGGTCGGGGAG. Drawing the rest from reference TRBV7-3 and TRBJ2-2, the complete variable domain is GAGVSQTPSNKVTEKGKYVELRCDPISGHTALYWYRQSLGQGPEFLIYFQGTGAADDSGLPNDRFFAVRPEGSVSTLKIQRTERGDSAVYLCASRLTSGGVGELFFGEGSRLTVL.

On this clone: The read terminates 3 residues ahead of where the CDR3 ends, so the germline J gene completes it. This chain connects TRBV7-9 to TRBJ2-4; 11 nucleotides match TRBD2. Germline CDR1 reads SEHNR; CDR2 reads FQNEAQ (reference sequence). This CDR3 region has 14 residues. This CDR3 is CASSSTSGANGQYF. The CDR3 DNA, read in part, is TGTGCCAGCAGCTCGACTAGCGGGGCGAATGGT.

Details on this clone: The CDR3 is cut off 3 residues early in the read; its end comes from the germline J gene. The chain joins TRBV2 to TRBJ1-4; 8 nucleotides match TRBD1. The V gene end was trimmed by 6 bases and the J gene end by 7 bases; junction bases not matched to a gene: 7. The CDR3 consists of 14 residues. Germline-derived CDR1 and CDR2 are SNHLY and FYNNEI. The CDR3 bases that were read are TGTGCCAGCAGGGACAGGGTTGGTAGTGAAAAA. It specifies CASRDRVGSEK. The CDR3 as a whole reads CASRDRVGSEKLFF.

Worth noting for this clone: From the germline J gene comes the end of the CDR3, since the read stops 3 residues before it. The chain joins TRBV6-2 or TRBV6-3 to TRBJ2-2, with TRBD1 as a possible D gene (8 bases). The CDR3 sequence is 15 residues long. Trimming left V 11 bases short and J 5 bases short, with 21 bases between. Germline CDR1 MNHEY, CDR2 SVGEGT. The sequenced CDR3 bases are TGTGCCGCCCAAGCGGGACAGGATAAAACCGGGGAG. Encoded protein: CAAQAGQDKTGE. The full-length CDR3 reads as CAAQAGQDKTGELFF.

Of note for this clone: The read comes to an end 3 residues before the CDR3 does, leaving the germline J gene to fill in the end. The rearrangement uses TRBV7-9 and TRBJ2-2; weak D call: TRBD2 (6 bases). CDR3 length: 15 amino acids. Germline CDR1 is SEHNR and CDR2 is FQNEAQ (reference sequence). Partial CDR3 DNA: TGTGCCAGCAGCTTGGGGGGTTCCTATAATTCACCG. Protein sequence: CASSLGGSYNSP. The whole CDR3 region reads CASSLGGSYNSPLFF.